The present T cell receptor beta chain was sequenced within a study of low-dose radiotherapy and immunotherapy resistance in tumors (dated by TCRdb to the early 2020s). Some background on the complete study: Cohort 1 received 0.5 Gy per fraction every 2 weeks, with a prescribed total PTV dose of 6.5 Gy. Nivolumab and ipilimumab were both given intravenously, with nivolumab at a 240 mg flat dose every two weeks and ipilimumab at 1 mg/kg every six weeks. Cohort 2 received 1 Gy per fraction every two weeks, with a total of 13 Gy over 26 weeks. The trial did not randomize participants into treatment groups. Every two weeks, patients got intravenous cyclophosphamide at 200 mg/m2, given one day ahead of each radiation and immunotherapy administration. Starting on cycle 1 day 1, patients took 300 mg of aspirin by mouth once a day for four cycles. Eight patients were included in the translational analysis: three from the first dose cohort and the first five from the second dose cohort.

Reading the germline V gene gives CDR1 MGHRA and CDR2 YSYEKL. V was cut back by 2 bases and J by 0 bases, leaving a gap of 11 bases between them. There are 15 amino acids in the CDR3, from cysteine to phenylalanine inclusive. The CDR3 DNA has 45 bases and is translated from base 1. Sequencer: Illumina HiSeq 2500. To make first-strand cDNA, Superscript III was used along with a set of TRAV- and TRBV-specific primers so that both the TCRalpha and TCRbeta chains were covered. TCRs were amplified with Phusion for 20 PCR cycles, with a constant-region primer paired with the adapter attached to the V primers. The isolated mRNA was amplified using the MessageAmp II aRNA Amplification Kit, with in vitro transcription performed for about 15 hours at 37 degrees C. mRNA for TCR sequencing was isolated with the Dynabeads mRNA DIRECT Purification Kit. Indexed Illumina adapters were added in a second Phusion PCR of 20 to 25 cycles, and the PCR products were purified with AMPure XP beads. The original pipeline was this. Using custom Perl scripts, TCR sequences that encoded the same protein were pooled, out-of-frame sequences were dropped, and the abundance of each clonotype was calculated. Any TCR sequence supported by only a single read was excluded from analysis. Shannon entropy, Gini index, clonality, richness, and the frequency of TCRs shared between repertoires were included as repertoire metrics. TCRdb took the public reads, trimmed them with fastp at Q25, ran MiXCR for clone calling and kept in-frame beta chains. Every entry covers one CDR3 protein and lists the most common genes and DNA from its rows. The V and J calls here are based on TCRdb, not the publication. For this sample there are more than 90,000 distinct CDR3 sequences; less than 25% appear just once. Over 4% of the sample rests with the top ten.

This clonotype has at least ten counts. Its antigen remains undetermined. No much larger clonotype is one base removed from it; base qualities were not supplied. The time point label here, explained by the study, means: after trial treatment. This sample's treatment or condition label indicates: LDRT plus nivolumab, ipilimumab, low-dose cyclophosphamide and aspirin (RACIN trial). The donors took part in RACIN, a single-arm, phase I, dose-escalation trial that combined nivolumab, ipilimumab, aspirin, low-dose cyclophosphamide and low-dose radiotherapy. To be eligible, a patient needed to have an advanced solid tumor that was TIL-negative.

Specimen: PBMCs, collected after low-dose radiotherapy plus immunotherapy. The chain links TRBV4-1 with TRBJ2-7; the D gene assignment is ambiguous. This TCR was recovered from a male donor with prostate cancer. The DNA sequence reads TGCGCCAGCAGCCAACCCGGAGAAGGCTCCTACGAGCAGTACTTC. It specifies CASSQPGEGSYEQYF.